The present T cell receptor beta chain was sequenced within a study of blood T cell repertoires in COVID-19. Sequenced by immunoSEQ multiplex PCR; TCRdb stores in-frame clones only, minus some. The sample contains roughly 120,000 clones, 85% of which appear only once. This clone was recorded once. J was trimmed by 2 bases and V by 2 bases; bases with no gene match: 1. Looked up from germline, CDR1 is MGHRA and CDR2 is YSYEKL. This CDR3 contains 14 residues. This chain connects TRBV4-1 to TRBJ1-2; 8 bases are a match to TRBD1. The sample comprised peripheral blood. This clonotype was sampled from a human donor in a cohort sampled during active COVID-19. The CDR3, as DNA: TGCGCCAGCAGCCAATGGACAGGGAACTATGGCTACACCTTC. This sequence encodes CASSQWTGNYGYTF.